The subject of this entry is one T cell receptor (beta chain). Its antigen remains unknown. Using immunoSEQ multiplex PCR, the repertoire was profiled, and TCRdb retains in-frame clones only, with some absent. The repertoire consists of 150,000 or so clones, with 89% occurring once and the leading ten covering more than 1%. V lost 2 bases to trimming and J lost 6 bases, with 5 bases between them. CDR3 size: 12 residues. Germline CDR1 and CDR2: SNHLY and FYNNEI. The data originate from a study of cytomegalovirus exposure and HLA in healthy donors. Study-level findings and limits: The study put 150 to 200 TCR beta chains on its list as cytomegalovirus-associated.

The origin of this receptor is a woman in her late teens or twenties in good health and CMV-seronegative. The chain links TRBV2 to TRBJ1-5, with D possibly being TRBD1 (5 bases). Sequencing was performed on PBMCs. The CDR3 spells CASSERGQPQHF. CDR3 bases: TGTGCCAGCAGTGAAAGGGGTCAGCCCCAGCATTTT.